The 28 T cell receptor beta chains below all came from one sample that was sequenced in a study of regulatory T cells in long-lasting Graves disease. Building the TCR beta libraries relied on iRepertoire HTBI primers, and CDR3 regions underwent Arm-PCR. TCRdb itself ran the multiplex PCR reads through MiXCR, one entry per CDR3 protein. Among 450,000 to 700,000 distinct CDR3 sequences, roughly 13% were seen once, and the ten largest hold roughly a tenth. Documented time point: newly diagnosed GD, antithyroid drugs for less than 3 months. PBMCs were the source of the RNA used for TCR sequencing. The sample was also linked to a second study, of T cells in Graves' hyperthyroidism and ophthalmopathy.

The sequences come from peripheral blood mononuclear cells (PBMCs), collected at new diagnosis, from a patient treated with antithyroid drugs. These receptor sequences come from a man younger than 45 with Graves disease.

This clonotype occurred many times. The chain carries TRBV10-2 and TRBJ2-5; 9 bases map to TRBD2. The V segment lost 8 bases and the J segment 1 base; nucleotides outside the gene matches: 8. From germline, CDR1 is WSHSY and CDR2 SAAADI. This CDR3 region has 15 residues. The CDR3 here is CASRRGGGFQETQYF. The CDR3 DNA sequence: TGCGCCAGCCGTCGCGGGGGGGGCTTCCAAGAGACCCAGTACTTC.

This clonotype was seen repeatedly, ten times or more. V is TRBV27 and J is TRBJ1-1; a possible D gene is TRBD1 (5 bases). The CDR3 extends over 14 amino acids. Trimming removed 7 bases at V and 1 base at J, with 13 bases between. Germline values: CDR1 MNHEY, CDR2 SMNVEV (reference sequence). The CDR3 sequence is CASIPGHKNTEAFF. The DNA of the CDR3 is TGTGCCAGCATCCCAGGACACAAGAACACTGAAGCTTTCTTT.

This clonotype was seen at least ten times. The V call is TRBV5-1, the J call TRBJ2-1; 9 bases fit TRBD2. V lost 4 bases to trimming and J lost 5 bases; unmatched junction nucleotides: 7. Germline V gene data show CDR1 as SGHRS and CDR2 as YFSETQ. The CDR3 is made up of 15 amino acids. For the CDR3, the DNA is TGCGCCAGCAGCCGAGGACTAGCGATCGACAATGAGCAGTTCTTC. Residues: CASSRGLAIDNEQFF.

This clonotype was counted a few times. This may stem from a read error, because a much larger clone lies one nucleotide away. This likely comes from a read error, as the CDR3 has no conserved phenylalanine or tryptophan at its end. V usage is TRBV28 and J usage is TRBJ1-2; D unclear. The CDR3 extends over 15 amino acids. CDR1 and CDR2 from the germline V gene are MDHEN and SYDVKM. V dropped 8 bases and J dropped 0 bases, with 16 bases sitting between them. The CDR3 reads CASEGRAQANYGYTL. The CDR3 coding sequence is TGTGCCAGCGAAGGGAGGGCCCAAGCTAACTATGGCTACACCCTC.

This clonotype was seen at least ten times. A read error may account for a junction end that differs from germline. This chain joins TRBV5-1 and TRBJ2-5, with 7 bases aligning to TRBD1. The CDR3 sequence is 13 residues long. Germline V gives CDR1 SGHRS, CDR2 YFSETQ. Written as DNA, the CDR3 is TGTGCCAGCAGAAGGACAGGAGAAGAGACCCAGTACTTC. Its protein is CASRRTGEETQYF.

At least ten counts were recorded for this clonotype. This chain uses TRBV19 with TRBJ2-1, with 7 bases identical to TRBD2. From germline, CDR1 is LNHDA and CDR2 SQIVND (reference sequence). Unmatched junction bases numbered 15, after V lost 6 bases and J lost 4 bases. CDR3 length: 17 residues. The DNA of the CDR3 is TGTGCCAGTAGCCGGATGAGAGGCGGGAGAAGGTACAATGAGCAGTTCTTC. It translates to CASSRMRGGRRYNEQFF.

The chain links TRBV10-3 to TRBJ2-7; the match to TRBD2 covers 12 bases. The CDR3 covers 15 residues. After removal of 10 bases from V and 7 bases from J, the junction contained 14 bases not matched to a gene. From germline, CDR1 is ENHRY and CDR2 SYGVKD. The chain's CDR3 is CATAGLAGETREQYF. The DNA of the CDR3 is TGTGCCACAGCGGGACTAGCGGGCGAGACGCGAGAGCAGTACTTC.

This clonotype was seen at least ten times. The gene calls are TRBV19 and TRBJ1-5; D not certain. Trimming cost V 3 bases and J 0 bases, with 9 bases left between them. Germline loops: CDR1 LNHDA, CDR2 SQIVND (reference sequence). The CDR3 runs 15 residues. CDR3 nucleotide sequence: TGTGCCAGTAGTATTGCTTTCTATAGCAATCAGCCCCAGCATTTT. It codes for CASSIAFYSNQPQHF.

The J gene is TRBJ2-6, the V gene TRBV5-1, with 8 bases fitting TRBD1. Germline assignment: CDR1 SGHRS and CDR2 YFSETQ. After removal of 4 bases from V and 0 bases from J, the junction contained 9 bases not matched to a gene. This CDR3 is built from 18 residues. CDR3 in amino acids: CASSPRTGLHSGANVLTF. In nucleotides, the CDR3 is TGCGCCAGCAGCCCCAGGACAGGGTTGCACTCTGGGGCCAACGTCCTGACTTTC.

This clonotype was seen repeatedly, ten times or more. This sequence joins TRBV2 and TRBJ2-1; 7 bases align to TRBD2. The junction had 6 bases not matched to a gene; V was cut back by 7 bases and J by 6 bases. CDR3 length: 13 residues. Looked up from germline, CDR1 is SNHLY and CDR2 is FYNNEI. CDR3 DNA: TGTGCCAGCATGGAGGGAGGGTTCAATGAGCAGTTCTTC. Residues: CASMEGGFNEQFF.

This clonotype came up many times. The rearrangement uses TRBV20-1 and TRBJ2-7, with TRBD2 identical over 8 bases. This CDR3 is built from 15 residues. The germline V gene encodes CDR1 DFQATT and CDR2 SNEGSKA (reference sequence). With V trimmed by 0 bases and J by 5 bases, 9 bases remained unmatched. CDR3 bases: TGCAGTGCTAGAGAGTGGGTAGCGGGGTCCCACGAGCAGTACTTC. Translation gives CSAREWVAGSHEQYF.

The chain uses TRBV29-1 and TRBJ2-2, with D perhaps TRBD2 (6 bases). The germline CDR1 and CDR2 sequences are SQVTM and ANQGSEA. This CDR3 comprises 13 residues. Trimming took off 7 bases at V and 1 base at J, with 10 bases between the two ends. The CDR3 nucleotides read TGCAGCGCTCTTAGCGGGAACACCGGGGAGCTGTTTTTT. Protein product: CSALSGNTGELFF.

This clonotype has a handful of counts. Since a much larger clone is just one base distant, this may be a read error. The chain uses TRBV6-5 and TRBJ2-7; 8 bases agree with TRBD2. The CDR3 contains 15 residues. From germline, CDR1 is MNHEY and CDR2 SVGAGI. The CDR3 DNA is TGTGCCAGCAGTTACTCGACTAGCGTTCCCTACGAGCGGTACTTC. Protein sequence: CASSYSTSVPYERYF.

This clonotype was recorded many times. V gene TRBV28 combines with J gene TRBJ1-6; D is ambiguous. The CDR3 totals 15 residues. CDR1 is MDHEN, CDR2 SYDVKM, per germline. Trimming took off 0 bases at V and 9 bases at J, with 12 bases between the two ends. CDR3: CASSLWAGNGSPLHF. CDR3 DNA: TGTGCCAGCAGTTTATGGGCGGGGAATGGTTCACCCCTCCACTTT. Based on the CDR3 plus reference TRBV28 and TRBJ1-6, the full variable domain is DVKVTQSSRYLVKRTGEKVFLECVQDMDHENMFWYRQDPGLGLRLIYFSYDVKMKEKGDIPEGYSVSREKKERFSLILESASTNQTSMYLCASSLWAGNGSPLHFGNGTRLTVT.

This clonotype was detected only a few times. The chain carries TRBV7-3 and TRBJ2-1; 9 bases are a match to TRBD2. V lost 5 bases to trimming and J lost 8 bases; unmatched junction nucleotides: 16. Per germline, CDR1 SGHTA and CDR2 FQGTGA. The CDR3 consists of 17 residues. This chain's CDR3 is CASSNSGSSTLRDEQFF. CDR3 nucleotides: TGTGCCAGCAGCAATAGCGGGAGTTCTACTCTTCGCGATGAGCAGTTCTTC. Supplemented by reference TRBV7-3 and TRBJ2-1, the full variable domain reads GAGVSQTPSNKVTEKGKYVELRCDPISGHTALYWYRQSLGQGPEFLIYFQGTGAADDSGLPNDRFFAVRPEGSVSTLKIQRTERGDSAVYLCASSNSGSSTLRDEQFFGPGTRLTVL.

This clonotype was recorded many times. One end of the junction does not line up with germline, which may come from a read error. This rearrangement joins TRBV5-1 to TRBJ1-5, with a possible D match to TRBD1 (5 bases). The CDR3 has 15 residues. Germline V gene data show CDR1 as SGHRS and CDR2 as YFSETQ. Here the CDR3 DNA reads TGTGCCAGCAGTTTGGGGGTTGGGGGCAATCAGCCCCAGCATTTT. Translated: CASSLGVGGNQPQHF. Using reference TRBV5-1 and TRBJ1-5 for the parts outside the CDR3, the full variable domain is KAGVTQTPRYLIKTRGQQVTLSCSPISGHRSVSWYQQTPGQGLQFLFEYFSETQRNKGNFPGRFSGRQFSNSRSEMNVSTLELGDSALYLCASSLGVGGNQPQHFGDGTRLSIL.

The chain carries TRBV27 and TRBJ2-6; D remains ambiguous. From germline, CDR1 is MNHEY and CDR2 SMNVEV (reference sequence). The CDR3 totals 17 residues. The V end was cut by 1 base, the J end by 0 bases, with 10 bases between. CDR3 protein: CASSLWGGRSGANVLTF. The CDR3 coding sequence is TGTGCCAGCAGTTTATGGGGTGGGCGCTCTGGGGCCAACGTCCTGACTTTC.

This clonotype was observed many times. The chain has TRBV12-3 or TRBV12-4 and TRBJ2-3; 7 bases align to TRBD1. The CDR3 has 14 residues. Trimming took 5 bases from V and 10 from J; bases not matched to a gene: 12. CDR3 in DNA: TGTGCCAGCAGTCACCTTGACAGGGCTTTTTCGCAGTATTTT. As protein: CASSHLDRAFSQYF.

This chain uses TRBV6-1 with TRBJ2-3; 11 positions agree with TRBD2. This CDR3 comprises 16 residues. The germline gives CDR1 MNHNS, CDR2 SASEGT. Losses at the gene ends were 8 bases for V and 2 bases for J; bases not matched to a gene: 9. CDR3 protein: CASGLAGGPDTDTQYF. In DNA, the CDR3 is TGTGCCAGCGGATTAGCGGGAGGGCCAGACACAGATACGCAGTATTTT.

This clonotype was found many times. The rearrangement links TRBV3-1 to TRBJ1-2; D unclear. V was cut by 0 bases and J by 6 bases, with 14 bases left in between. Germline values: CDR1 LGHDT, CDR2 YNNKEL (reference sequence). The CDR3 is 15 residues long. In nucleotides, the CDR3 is TGTGCCAGCAGCCAAGATCGAGTTGTGCGGAATGGCTACACCTTC. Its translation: CASSQDRVVRNGYTF.

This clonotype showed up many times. CDR3 DNA: TGTGCCAGCAGCTTCCTGGGACTAGCGGGAGGGCCGGGGGAGCAGTACTTC. Residues: CASSFLGLAGGPGEQYF. The gene calls are TRBV7-3 and TRBJ2-7; the match to TRBD2 covers 16 bases. Germline V gene lookup returns CDR1 SGHTA and CDR2 FQGTGA. The CDR3 extends over 17 amino acids. Trimming removed 3 bases from V and 7 bases from J; junction bases left unmatched: 9. Full variable domain (missing parts from reference TRBV7-3 and TRBJ2-7): GAGVSQTPSNKVTEKGKYVELRCDPISGHTALYWYRQSLGQGPEFLIYFQGTGAADDSGLPNDRFFAVRPEGSVSTLKIQRTERGDSAVYLCASSFLGLAGGPGEQYFGPGTRLTVT.

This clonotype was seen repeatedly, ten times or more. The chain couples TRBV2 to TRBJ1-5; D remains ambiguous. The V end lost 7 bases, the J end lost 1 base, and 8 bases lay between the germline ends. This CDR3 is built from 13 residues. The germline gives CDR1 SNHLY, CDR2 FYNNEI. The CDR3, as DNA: TGTGCCAGCAAGGGAGGCAGCAATCAGCCCCAGCATTTT. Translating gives CASKGGSNQPQHF. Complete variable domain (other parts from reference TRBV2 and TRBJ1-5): EPEVTQTPSHQVTQMGQEVILRCVPISNHLYFYWYRQILGQKVEFLVSFYNNEISEKSEIFDDQFSVERPDGSNFTLKIRSTKLEDSAMYFCASKGGSNQPQHFGDGTRLSIL.

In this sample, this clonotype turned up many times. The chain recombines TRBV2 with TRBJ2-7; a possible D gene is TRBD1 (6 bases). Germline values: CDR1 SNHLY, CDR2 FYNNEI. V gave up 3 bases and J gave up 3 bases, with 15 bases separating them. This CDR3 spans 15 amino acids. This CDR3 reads CASSDDGTIRYEQYF. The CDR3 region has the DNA TGTGCCAGCAGTGACGACGGGACAATCCGCTACGAGCAGTACTTC.

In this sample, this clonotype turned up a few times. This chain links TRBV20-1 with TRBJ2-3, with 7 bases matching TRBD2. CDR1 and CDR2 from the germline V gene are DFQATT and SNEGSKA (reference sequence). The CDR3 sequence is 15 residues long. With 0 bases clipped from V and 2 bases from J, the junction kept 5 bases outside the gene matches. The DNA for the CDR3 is TGCAGTGCTAGAGAGGGGGGGTGGTACACAGATACGCAGTATTTT. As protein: CSAREGGWYTDTQYF.

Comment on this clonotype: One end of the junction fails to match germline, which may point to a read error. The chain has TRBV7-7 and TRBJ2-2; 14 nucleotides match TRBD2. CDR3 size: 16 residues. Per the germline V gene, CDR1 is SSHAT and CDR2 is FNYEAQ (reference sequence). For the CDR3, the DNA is TGTGCTAGCAGCATAGGACTAGCGGGAGGAGGGGCGACGCTGTTTTTT. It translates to CASSIGLAGGGATLFF.

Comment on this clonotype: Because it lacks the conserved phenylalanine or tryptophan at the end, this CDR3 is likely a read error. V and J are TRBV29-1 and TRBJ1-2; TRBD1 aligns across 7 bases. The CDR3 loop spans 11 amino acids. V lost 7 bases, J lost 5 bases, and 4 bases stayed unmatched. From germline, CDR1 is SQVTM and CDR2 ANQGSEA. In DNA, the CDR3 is TGCAGCGCCTGGGACAGTTATGGCTACACCTCC. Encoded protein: CSAWDSYGYTS.

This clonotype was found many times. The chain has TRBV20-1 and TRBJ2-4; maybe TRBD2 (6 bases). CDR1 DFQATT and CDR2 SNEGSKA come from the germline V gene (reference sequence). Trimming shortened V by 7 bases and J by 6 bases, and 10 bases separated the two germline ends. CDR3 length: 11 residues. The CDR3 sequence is CSGQEGNIQYF. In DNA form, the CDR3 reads TGCAGTGGGCAGGAGGGAAACATTCAGTACTTC.

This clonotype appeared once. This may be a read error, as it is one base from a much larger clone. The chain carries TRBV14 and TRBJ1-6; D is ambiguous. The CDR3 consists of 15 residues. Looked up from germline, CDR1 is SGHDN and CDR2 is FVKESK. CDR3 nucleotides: TGTGCCAGCAGCCAAGGGAACTGGGTCGGTTCACCCATCCACTTT. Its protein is CASSQGNWVGSPIHF.